This T cell receptor (beta chain) was retrieved from a study of shared clonotypes between healthy human individuals. It was CD45RO-negative cells, positively selected for CCR7, that made up naive CD8 cells, with terminally differentiated effector memory CD45RA+ cells excluded. The CDR3 totals 14 residues. CDR1 SQVTM and CDR2 ANQGSEA come from the germline V gene. V was trimmed by 4 bases and J by 3 bases, leaving 16 bases between them. Sequencing was performed with immunoSEQ multiplex PCR; in TCRdb, only in-frame clones are kept and a portion is missing. The data show hundreds of thousands of clones, around 95% seen once.

The genes are TRBV29-1 and TRBJ2-7; D uncertain. This TCR was recovered from a woman aged 25 to 39 in good health. Sequences were obtained from naive CD8+ T cells sorted from blood. CDR3 sequence (DNA): TGCAGCGTTGGGGTGGAGAGGCAAATCTACGAGCAGTACTTC. Its protein product is CSVGVERQIYEQYF.